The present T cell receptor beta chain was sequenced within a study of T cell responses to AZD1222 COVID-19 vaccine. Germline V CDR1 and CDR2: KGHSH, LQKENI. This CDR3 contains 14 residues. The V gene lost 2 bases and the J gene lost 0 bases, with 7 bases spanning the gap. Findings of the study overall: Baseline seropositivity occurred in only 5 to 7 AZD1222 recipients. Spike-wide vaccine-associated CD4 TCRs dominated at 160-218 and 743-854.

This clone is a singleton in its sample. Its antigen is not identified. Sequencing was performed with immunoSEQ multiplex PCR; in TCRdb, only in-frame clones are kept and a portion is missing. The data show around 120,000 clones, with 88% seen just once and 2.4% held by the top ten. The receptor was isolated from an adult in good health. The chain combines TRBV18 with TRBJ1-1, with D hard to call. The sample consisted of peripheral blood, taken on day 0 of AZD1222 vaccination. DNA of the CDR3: TGTGCCAGCTCACCAATAGGGCTGAACACTGAAGCTTTCTTT. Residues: CASSPIGLNTEAFF. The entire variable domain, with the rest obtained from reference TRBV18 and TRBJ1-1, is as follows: NAGVMQNPRHLVRRRGQEARLRCSPMKGHSHVYWYRQLPEEGLKFMVYLQKENIIDESGMPKERFSAEFPKEGPSILRIQQVVRGDSAAYFCASSPIGLNTEAFFGQGTRLTVV.